The 24 T cell receptor beta chains given below trace back to one sample, sequenced in a study of cytomegalovirus exposure and HLA in healthy donors. Data came from immunoSEQ multiplex PCR; TCRdb stores just in-frame clones and leaves some out. Among roughly 200,000 clones, 65% to 85% were seen once, and the ten largest hold 2.5% to 3.5%. Specimen: PBMCs. The receptors derive from a woman aged 18-29 years in good health and CMV-seropositive.

The chain couples TRBV5-1 to TRBJ2-7; tentatively, D is TRBD1 (5 bases). Germline assignment: CDR1 SGHRS and CDR2 YFSETQ. There are 13 residues in the CDR3. With 4 bases removed from V and 2 bases from J, the gap between germline ends came to 10 bases. Written as DNA, the CDR3 is TGCGCCAGCAGCGCAGGGTCCCCCTACGAGCAGTACTTC. Protein product: CASSAGSPYEQYF.

This chain uses TRBV6-5 with TRBJ2-3, with D tentatively TRBD2 (7 bases). The germline CDR1 and CDR2 sequences are MNHEY and SVGAGI. Trimming removed 10 bases from V and 3 bases from J, with 17 bases in between. The CDR3 extends over 14 amino acids. The CDR3 sequence: CATATRGQTDTQYF. The CDR3 coding sequence is TGTGCCACGGCCACGCGGGGGCAGACAGATACGCAGTATTTT.

The rearrangement joins TRBV19 to TRBJ1-1; tentatively, D is TRBD1 (6 bases). The V end was cut by 7 bases, the J end by 0 bases, with 12 bases between. The CDR3 is made up of 14 amino acids. Germline lookup yields CDR1 LNHDA and CDR2 SQIVND (reference sequence). The CDR3 region has the DNA TGTGCCAGTACCACCAGGGGCATGAACACTGAAGCTTTCTTT. The encoded protein is CASTTRGMNTEAFF.

This chain links TRBV2 with TRBJ2-1, with 7 positions matching TRBD1. CDR1 and CDR2 from the germline V gene are SNHLY and FYNNEI. This CDR3 region has 14 residues. V dropped 5 bases and J dropped 7; count of bases not matched to a gene: 8. The CDR3 sequence is CASSRRQGVNEQFF. The CDR3 nucleotides read TGTGCCAGCAGTCGGAGACAGGGTGTGAATGAGCAGTTCTTC.

V and J are TRBV5-3 and TRBJ1-6, with 8 bases lining up with TRBD1. TRBV5-3 is sorted into the ORF group, with uncertain function. This CDR3 region has 18 residues. J gave up 1 base and V 0 bases, and 6 bases lay outside the gene matches. CDR3 DNA sequence: TGTGCCAGAAGCTTGGCAGGGGGCAGAGCTTCCTATAATTCACCCCTCCACTTT. This gives the protein CARSLAGGRASYNSPLHF.

In its sample, this clone was seen once. This chain links TRBV2 with TRBJ1-5, with 8 bases identical to TRBD1. The germline V gene has CDR1 SNHLY and CDR2 FYNNEI. Trimming removed 10 bases from V and 6 bases from J; junction bases left unmatched: 11. This CDR3 has 14 residues. The DNA for the CDR3 is TGTGCCACCCGGGGGGCAGGGGGCTCTCAGCCCCAGCATTTT. It codes for CATRGAGGSQPQHF.

V and J are TRBV19 and TRBJ2-1; weak D call: TRBD2 (5 bases). The V end lost 8 bases, the J end lost 0 bases, and 8 bases lay between the germline ends. The CDR3 loop spans 13 amino acids. Germline loops: CDR1 LNHDA, CDR2 SQIVND (reference sequence). The CDR3 bases are TGTGCCAGTCGGGGTAACTCCTACAATGAGCAGTTCTTC. The encoded protein is CASRGNSYNEQFF.

This clone occurred once. The chain combines TRBV7-2 with TRBJ2-1; TRBD2 matches 7 bases. CDR1 and CDR2 (germline): SGHTA, FQGNSA. The CDR3 is 15 residues long. V shed 3 bases and J 2 bases; nucleotides not matched to a gene: 4. CDR3 DNA sequence: TGTGCCAGCAGCTTTTCGGGGGGTACCTACAATGAGCAGTTCTTC. It is translated as CASSFSGGTYNEQFF.

This chain uses TRBV7-3 with TRBJ1-2; D possibly corresponds to TRBD1 (6 bases). V shed 0 bases and J shed 6 bases, with 11 bases lying between them. The CDR3 covers 14 residues. CDR1 and CDR2 (germline): SGHTA, FQGTGA. The CDR3: CASSLTGTHDGYTF. The CDR3 DNA follows: TGTGCCAGCAGCTTAACGGGGACACACGATGGCTACACCTTC.

The CDR3 sequence: CASSPGGTFNEKLFF. DNA for the CDR3: TGTGCCAGCAGCCCCGGGGGGACCTTTAATGAAAAACTGTTTTTT. The chain uses TRBV25-1 and TRBJ1-4, with D possibly matching TRBD1 (5 bases). This CDR3 is 15 amino acids long. Trimming took off 6 bases at V and 4 bases at J, with 15 bases between the two ends. Germline V gives CDR1 MGHDK, CDR2 SYGVNS.

The V gene is TRBV29-1, the J gene TRBJ1-1; 11 bases match TRBD1. In germline, CDR1 is SQVTM, CDR2 ANQGSEA. The CDR3 length is 14 residues. Trimming removed 4 bases from V and 6 bases from J; junction bases left unmatched: 7. CDR3 sequence: CSVVGQGAWAEAFF. The CDR3 DNA is TGCAGCGTTGTCGGACAGGGGGCTTGGGCTGAAGCTTTCTTT.

The chain joins TRBV7-2 to TRBJ1-5, with 8 bases identical to TRBD1. The length of the CDR3 is 15 residues. CDR1 is SGHTA and CDR2 is FQGNSA in the germline V gene. Trimming removed 5 bases from V and 3 bases from J; junction bases left unmatched: 6. The CDR3 loop reads CASSRTGLYNQPQHF. In DNA form, the CDR3 reads TGTGCCAGCAGCCGGACAGGGCTTTACAATCAGCCCCAGCATTTT.

The chain is built from TRBV5-8 and TRBJ2-7, with TRBD1 matching 7 bases. Germline assignment: CDR1 SGHTS and CDR2 YDEGEE. The CDR3 has 15 amino acids. V shed 7 bases, J shed 4 bases, and the junction held 14 bases outside the gene matches. The CDR3 spells CASPMKTGQWYEQYF. The CDR3 nucleotides are TGTGCCAGCCCAATGAAGACAGGGCAGTGGTACGAGCAGTACTTC.

The V gene is TRBV7-8, the J gene TRBJ1-4; D might be TRBD1 (5 bases). The V end lost 5 bases, the J end lost 4 bases, and 14 bases lay between the germline ends. The germline CDR1 and CDR2 sequences are SGHVS and FQNEAQ. This CDR3 has 15 residues. CDR3 sequence: CASSDQGRINEKLFF. The CDR3 nucleotides are TGTGCCAGCAGCGACCAGGGCCGAATTAATGAAAAACTGTTTTTT.

In regard to this clone: At one of its ends the junction is not consistent with the germline gene, which may arise from a read error. The CDR3 loop reads CASSSQGSGNTIYF. As DNA, the CDR3 is TGTGCCAGTAGCTCACAGGGCTCTGGAAACACCATATATTTT. V gene TRBV7-9 combines with J gene TRBJ1-3; tentatively, D is TRBD1 (6 bases). Looked up from germline, CDR1 is SEHNR and CDR2 is FQNEAQ (reference sequence). This CDR3 contains 14 residues.

J is TRBJ1-4 and V is TRBV5-1; 10 bases agree with TRBD1. Germline values: CDR1 SGHRS, CDR2 YFSETQ. The CDR3 contains 15 residues. Losses at the gene ends were 4 bases for V and 8 bases for J; bases not matched to a gene: 8. CDR3 in amino acids: CASSVGQGKGEKLFF. The CDR3 nucleotides are TGCGCCAGCAGCGTGGGACAGGGGAAGGGGGAAAAACTGTTTTTT.

The rearrangement joins TRBV18 to TRBJ1-2, with unresolved D. The CDR3 consists of 14 residues. Germline V lookup: CDR1 KGHSH, CDR2 LQKENI. V dropped 3 bases and J dropped 8 bases, with 16 bases sitting between them. In DNA, the CDR3 is TGTGCCAGCTCACCCGGGAGGGAAAGAGAAGGCTACACCTTC. Its protein is CASSPGREREGYTF.

The chain uses TRBV7-2 and TRBJ2-5; D ambiguous. This CDR3 has 13 residues. CDR1 SGHTA and CDR2 FQGNSA come from the germline V gene. V lost 5 bases and J 5 bases, leaving 12 bases between the germline ends. The CDR3 region has the DNA TGTGCCAGCAGCCGCATTAGTTCGGAGACCCAGTACTTC. Translating it yields CASSRISSETQYF. The full variable domain, in which reference TRBV7-2 and TRBJ2-5 provide the parts outside the CDR3, is GAGVSQSPSNKVTEKGKDVELRCDPISGHTALYWYRQSLGQGLEFLIYFQGNSAPDKSGLPSDRFSAERTGGSVSTLTIQRTQQEDSAVYLCASSRISSETQYFGPGTRLLVL.

The J gene is TRBJ2-3, the V gene TRBV4-1; D gene unclear. V lost 2 bases, J lost 5 bases, and 11 bases lay in between. The CDR3 is 14 residues long. Germline-derived CDR1 and CDR2 are MGHRA and YSYEKL. Here the CDR3 DNA reads TGCGCCAGCAGCCAATTTTCCGGCGGAGATACGCAGTATTTT. This gives the protein CASSQFSGGDTQYF.

This chain joins TRBV5-8 and TRBJ1-1; D may be TRBD1 (5 bases). The CDR3 extends over 15 amino acids. V lost 0 bases and J 5 bases, leaving 14 bases between the germline ends. CDR1 is SGHTS, CDR2 YDEGEE, per germline. CDR3 sequence: CASSLVAGMTTEAFF. The CDR3 nucleotides read TGTGCCAGCAGCTTGGTCGCAGGGATGACGACTGAAGCTTTCTTT. Full variable domain (outside the CDR3, taken from reference TRBV5-8 and TRBJ1-1): EAGVTQSPTHLIKTRGQQATLRCSPISGHTSVYWYQQALGLGLQFLLWYDEGEERNRGNFPPRFSGRQFPNYSSELNVNALELEDSALYLCASSLVAGMTTEAFFGQGTRLTVV.

The chain joins TRBV4-1 to TRBJ1-1, with D maybe TRBD1 (5 bases). Deletions cut 0 bases from V and 6 bases from J, with 8 bases between. The CDR3 totals 13 residues. The V gene's germline CDR1 is MGHRA and CDR2 YSYEKL. CDR3 sequence: CASSQEGRPEAFF. In nucleotides, the CDR3 is TGCGCCAGCAGCCAAGAGGGGCGGCCTGAAGCTTTCTTT.

V and J are TRBV5-8 and TRBJ1-5; 10 nucleotides line up with TRBD1. Germline lookup yields CDR1 SGHTS and CDR2 YDEGEE. The CDR3 contains 16 residues. V was pared by 4 bases and J by 2 bases, with 6 bases of the junction left unmatched. CDR3 coding DNA: TGTGCCAGCAGCCGACAGGGGGCCCGGGGCAATCAGCCCCAGCATTTT. Its translation: CASSRQGARGNQPQHF.

In its sample, this clone was seen a few times. J is TRBJ2-7 and V is TRBV7-9; TRBD2 aligns across 10 bases. CDR1 and CDR2 from the germline V gene are SEHNR and FQNEAQ (reference sequence). The CDR3 sequence is 16 residues long. V shed 5 bases, J shed 0 bases, and the junction held 7 bases outside the gene matches. CDR3: CASSVLAGVPSYEQYF. The CDR3 nucleotides read TGTGCCAGCAGCGTCCTAGCGGGGGTGCCCTCCTACGAGCAGTACTTC.

The chain uses TRBV7-9 and TRBJ1-2; D is undetermined. The V gene lost 1 base and the J gene lost 8 bases, with 20 bases spanning the gap. The CDR3 is made up of 16 amino acids. CDR1 SEHNR and CDR2 FQNEAQ come from the germline V gene (reference sequence). DNA of the CDR3: TGTGCCAGCAGCTTAGACATTACGTGGGCAGTGTTGGGCTACACCTTC. Protein sequence: CASSLDITWAVLGYTF.